This T cell receptor beta chain was sequenced during a study of technical replicates of blood from a handful of donors listed by TCRdb under 2017. The CDR1 and CDR2 encoded by the germline V gene (reference sequence) are MNHEY and SMNVEV. The CDR3 holds 15 amino acids from the cysteine to the phenylalanine. Only the CDR3 portion is preserved as DNA: 45 bases, with reading frame beginning at the first base. V has 2 bases trimmed and J has 3 bases trimmed; junction bases matching no gene number 3. As concerns this clone: The antigen it recognizes is unknown. No much larger clonotype is one base removed from it; base qualities were not supplied.

Library construction relied on the immunoSEQ multiplex PCR assay. As stored in TCRdb, this immuneACCESS dataset retains in-frame rearrangements with V and J assigned. A fraction of the clones does not appear; measured against another copy, unresolved V genes explain less than half of the discrepancy, and the remainder lacks a known reason. Across this sample there are roughly 45,000 clones, with around nine tenths seen only once. Of the sample, approximately 3.9% is held by the ten largest clones. The sequenced sample was PBMCs. The V gene is TRBV27 and the J gene is TRBJ2-7, with 11 middle bases fitting TRBD2. This TCR was recovered from a human donor in good health. Some clones in this sample may be carry-over from other donors' samples. The CDR3 protein: CASSLRLAGNYEQYF. DNA sequence: TGTGCCAGCAGTTTAAGACTAGCGGGAAACTACGAGCAGTACTTC.